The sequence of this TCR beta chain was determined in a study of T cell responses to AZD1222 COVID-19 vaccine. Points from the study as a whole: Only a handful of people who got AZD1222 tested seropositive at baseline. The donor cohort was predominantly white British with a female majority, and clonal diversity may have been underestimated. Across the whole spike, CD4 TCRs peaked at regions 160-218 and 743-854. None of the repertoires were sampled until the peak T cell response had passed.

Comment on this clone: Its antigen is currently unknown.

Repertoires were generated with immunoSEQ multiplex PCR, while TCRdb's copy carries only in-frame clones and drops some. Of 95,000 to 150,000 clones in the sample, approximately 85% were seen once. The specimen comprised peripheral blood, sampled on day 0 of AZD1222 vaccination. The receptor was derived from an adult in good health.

CDR3 loop: CASSQERTGPYEQYF. CDR3 DNA: TGTGCCAGCAGCCAAGAGAGGACAGGGCCATACGAGCAGTACTTC. V gene TRBV4-2 combines with J gene TRBJ2-7; 8 nucleotides match TRBD1. Germline CDR1 reads LGHNA; CDR2 reads YNFKEQ. The length of the CDR3 is 15 residues. V was pared by 0 bases and J by 4 bases, with 5 bases of the junction left unmatched.